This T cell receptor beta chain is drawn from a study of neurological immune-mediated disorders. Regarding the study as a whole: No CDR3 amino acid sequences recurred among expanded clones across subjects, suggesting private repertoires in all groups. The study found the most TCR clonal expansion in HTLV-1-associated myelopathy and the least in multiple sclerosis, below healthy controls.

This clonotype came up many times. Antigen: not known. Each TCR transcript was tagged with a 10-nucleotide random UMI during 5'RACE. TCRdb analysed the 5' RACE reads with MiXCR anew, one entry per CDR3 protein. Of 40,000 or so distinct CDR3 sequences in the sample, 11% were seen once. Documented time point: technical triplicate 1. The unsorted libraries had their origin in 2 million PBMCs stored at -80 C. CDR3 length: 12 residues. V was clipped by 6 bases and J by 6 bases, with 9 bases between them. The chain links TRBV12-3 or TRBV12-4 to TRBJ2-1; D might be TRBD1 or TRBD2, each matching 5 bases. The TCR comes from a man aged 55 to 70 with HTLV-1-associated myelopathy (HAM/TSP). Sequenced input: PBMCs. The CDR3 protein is CASRGRFNEQFF. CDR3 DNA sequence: TGTGCCAGCAGGGGACGTTTCAATGAGCAGTTCTTC.